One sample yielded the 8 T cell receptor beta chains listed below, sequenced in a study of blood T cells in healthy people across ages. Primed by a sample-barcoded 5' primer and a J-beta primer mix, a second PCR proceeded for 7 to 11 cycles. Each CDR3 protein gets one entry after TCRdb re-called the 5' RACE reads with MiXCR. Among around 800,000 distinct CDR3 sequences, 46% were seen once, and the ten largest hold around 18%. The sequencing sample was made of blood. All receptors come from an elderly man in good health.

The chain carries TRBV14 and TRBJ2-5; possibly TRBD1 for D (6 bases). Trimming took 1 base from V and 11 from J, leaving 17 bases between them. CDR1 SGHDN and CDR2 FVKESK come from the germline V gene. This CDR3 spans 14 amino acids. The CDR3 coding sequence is TGTGCCAGCAGCCAAGGGGGACACGTCAAGGCGCAGTACTTC. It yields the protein CASSQGGHVKAQYF. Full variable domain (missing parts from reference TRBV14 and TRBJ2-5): EAGVTQFPSHSVIEKGQTVTLRCDPISGHDNLYWYRRVMGKEIKFLLHFVKESKQDESGMPNNRFLAERTGGTYSTLKVQPAELEDSGVYFCASSQGGHVKAQYFGPGTRLLVL.

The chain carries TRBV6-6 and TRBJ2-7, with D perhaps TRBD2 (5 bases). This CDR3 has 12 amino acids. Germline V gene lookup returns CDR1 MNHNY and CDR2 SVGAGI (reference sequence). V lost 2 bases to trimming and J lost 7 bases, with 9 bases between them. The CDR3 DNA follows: TGTGCCAGCAGTTACGGGTCGGGGGAGCAGTACTTC. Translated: CASSYGSGEQYF.

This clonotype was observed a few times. The CDR3 reads CASYSGPSTDTQYF. The DNA of the CDR3 is TGTGCCAGCTACAGCGGACCTAGCACAGATACGCAGTATTTT. This chain uses TRBV28 with TRBJ2-3; D is perhaps TRBD2 (5 bases). Trimming took off 8 bases at V and 0 bases at J, with 12 bases between the two ends. The CDR3 loop spans 14 amino acids. Germline assignment: CDR1 MDHEN and CDR2 SYDVKM.

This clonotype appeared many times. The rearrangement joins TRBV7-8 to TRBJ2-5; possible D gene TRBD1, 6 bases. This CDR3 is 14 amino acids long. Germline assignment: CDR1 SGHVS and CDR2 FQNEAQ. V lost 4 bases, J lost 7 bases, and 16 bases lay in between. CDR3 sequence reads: CASSYTGNKWTQYF. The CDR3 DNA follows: TGTGCCAGCAGCTACACAGGGAACAAATGGACCCAGTACTTC.

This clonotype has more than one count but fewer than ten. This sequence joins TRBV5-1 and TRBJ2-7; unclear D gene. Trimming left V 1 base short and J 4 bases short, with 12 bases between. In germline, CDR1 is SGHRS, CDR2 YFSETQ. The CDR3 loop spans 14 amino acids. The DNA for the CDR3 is TGCGCCAGCAGCTTGAGCAGCCCGGTATACGAGCAGTACTTC. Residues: CASSLSSPVYEQYF.

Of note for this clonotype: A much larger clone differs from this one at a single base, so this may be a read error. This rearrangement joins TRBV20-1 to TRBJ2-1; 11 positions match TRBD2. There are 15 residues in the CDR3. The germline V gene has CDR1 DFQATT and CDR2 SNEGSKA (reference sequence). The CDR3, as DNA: TGCAGTGCTAGAACGGGACTAGCGGACTACGATGAGCAGTTCTTC. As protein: CSARTGLADYDEQFF.

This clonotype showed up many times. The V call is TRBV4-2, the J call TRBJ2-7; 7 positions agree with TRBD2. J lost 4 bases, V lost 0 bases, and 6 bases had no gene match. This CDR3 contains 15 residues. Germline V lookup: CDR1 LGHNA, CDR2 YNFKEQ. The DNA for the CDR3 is TGTGCCAGCAGCCAAGAGGCTAGCGGAGCTTACGAGCAGTACTTC. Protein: CASSQEASGAYEQYF.

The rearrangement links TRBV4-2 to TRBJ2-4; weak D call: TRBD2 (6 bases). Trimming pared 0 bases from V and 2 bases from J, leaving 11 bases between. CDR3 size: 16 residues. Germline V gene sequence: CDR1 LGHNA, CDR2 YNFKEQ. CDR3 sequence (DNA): TGTGCCAGCAGCCAAGAGCTCAGGACTACCAAAAACATTCAGTACTTC. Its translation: CASSQELRTTKNIQYF.